Here is one T cell receptor beta chain with its context. Antigen specificity is unknown. The method was immunoSEQ multiplex PCR; TCRdb's version includes in-frame clones alone and lacks a portion of them. The data hold under 150,000 clones, with roughly 92% observed a single time. The sample originates from a study of T cell responses to AZD1222 COVID-19 vaccine. Study background: The study pooled second doses at about 4 or about 12 weeks.

Study-wide results and limits: Researchers took repertoire samples only after the peak T cell response had come. Reportedly, nearly half of unique spike TCRs recognized epitopes outside B.1.351/B.1.1.7 mutations. The donors showed a predominance of white British ancestry and of females, with possible underestimation of clonal diversity.

The material was peripheral blood, obtained on day 0 of AZD1222 vaccination. This TCR came from an adult in good health.

CDR3 coding DNA: TGCGCCAGCGGGCCGGGCCCACCAAGGGACGAGCAGTACTTC. Encoded protein: CASGPGPPRDEQYF. The chain combines TRBV5-1 with TRBJ2-7; D gene unclear. The CDR3 spans 14 residues. CDR1 and CDR2 from the germline V gene are SGHRS and YFSETQ. V was trimmed by 7 bases and J by 5 bases, leaving 19 bases between them.